This is a list of T cell receptor beta chains from one sample in a study of T-cell reconstitution after alpha-beta-depleted transplantation in children. TCRdb passed the PCR reads through MiXCR, listing each CDR3 protein once. The table includes 350,000 to 500,000 distinct CDR3 sequences, about 40% detected once. The sequences come from PBMCs, collected before TCRalphabeta/CD19-depleted stem cell transplant. These receptors all come from a girl aged 2 to 10 with aplastic anemia, due to receive a stem cell transplant. Both conserved end residues are part of each CDR3. The order of the fields is D gene, clone size, J gene, V gene, CDR3 DNA, CDR3 protein. D genes are given only for firm matches. Clone size is given for some rows only: seen once, a few or many times, or a class if the clone is expanded.

.,.,TRBJ2-7,TRBV5-1,TGCGCCAGCAGCCGAGGTACGGAGTATCGTTACGAGCAGTACTTC,CASSRGTEYRYEQYF
.,many,TRBJ2-1,TRBV7-2,TGTGCCAGCAGTCCTTACTTATTCAATGAGCAGTTCTTC,CASSPYLFNEQFF
.,.,TRBJ2-3,TRBV29-1,TGCAGCGTAACGGGGAGCACAGATACGCAGTATTTT,CSVTGSTDTQYF
TRBD2,few,TRBJ2-1,TRBV28,TGTGCCAGCAGTTTATATGGCGGGGGGGTAATAGATGAGCAGTTCTTC,CASSLYGGGVIDEQFF
.,many,TRBJ1-1,TRBV5-1,TGCGCCAGCAGCTTGCTCACGGGTACTGAAGCTTTCTTT,CASSLLTGTEAFF
.,few,TRBJ1-2,TRBV28,TGTGCCAGCAGTAATAACCCTGGTTATGGCTACACCTTC,CASSNNPGYGYTF
TRBD2,.,TRBJ2-3,TRBV4-3,TGCGCCAGCAGCCATGCCGGGGGAAGCGGGAGGGGCACAGATACGCAGTATTTT,CASSHAGGSGRGTDTQYF
.,many,TRBJ2-1,TRBV5-4,TGTGCCAGCAGCGGAGGGGGCCTGAACAATGAGCAGTTCTTC,CASSGGGLNNEQFF
.,.,TRBJ2-7,TRBV20-1,TGCAGTGCTGGGCTGTTGGGCCGCGCTCTCCTTGGCGAGCAGTACTTC,CSAGLLGRALLGEQYF
TRBD1,.,TRBJ2-2,TRBV10-2,TGCGCCAGCAGTGAAGTACAGGGGGCAATCGGGGAGCTGTTTTTT,CASSEVQGAIGELFF